The clone carrying this T cell receptor beta chain was detected once. Antigen: not known. Roughly 100,000 TCR templates underwent assay in every sample. This table comes from immunoSEQ multiplex PCR, and its TCRdb copy is limited to in-frame clones, with some not included. Altogether about 82,000 clones are present, 87% being singletons, with the ten largest covering under 2%. The V end was cut by 7 bases, the J end by 0 bases, with 11 bases between. The CDR3 has 15 amino acids. Germline CDR1 reads SGHNT; CDR2 reads YYREEE (reference sequence). This specimen comes from a study of siplizumab effects on memory and regulatory T cells. Study-level results: Only a minority of proliferating CD4+ or CD8+ clones had an assignable naive or memory phenotype, with roughly 80-95% lacking one.

Sequencing was carried out using Tregs sorted from blood. The receptor's source is a human donor in good health. The genes are TRBV5-4 and TRBJ2-6; the D is unclear. The CDR3 coding sequence is TGTGCCAGCGGCCTTCAGCACTCTGGGGCCAACGTCCTGACTTTC. This encodes CASGLQHSGANVLTF.